A single sample gave rise to the 2 T cell receptor beta chains below, sequenced in a study of molecular identifiers for immune sequencing clone quantification. TCRdb re-called the PCR reads with MiXCR, one entry per CDR3 protein. Among 100,000 or so distinct CDR3 sequences, 36% were seen once, and the ten largest hold about 4.2%. Sample: naive CD8+ T cells from blood, with Jurkat cell RNA spiked in. Subset here: FACS-sorted CD8+CD4-CCR7+CD45RA+ naive T cells. The receptor source for this set is a human donor in good health. Some libraries in this study had Jurkat cell RNA spiked in.

This chain links TRBV7-9 with TRBJ2-1, with 7 bases identical to TRBD2. The V gene end was trimmed by 0 bases and the J gene end by 2 bases; junction bases not matched to a gene: 7. This CDR3 has 17 residues. Looked up from germline, CDR1 is SEHNR and CDR2 is FQNEAQ (reference sequence). For the CDR3, the DNA is TGTGCCAGCAGCTTAGCCGGCGGGAGTATCACCTACAATGAGCAGTTCTTC. Translating gives CASSLAGGSITYNEQFF.

This clonotype has more than one count but fewer than ten. The V and J genes are TRBV27 and TRBJ2-1; 7 nucleotides align to TRBD2. This CDR3 comprises 15 residues. CDR1 MNHEY and CDR2 SMNVEV come from the germline V gene (reference sequence). The V and J ends lost 5 bases and 9 bases, in that order; junction bases with no gene match: 13. The CDR3 loop is CASSTRTSRQGEQFF. The CDR3 coding sequence is TGTGCCAGCAGTACGAGGACTAGTCGTCAGGGTGAGCAGTTCTTC.